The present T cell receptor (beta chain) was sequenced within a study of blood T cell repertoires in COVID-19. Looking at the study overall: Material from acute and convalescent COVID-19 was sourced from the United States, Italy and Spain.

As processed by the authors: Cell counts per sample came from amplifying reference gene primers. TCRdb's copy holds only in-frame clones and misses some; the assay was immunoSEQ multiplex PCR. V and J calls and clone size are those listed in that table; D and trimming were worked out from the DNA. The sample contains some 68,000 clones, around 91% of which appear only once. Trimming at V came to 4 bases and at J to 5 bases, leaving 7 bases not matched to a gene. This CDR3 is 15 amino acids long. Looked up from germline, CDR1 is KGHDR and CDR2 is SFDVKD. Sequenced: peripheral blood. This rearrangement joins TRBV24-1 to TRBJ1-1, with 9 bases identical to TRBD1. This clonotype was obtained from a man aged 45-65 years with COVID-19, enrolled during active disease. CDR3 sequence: CATSDNTGGRTEAFF. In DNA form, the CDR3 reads TGTGCCACCAGTGACAACACAGGGGGCAGGACTGAAGCTTTCTTT.